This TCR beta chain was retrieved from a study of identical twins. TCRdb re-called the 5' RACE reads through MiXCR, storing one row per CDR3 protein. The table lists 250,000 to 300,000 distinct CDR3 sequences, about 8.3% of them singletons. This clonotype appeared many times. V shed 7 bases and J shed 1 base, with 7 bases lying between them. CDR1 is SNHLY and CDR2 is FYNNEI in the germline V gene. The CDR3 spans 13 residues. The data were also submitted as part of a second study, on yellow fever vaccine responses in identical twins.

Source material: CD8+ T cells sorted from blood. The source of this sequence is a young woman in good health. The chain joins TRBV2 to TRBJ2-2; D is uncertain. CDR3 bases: TGTGCCAGCATGGGCAGGAACACCGGGGAGCTGTTTTTT. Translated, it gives CASMGRNTGELFF.